These T cell receptor beta chains were read from a single sample in a study. A single record per CDR3 protein comes from TCRdb applying MiXCR to the 5' RACE reads. The table records about 64,000 distinct CDR3 sequences, approximately 23% of them present only once. The source material was memory CD4+ T cells sorted from a lymph node. The receptors shown here come from a female donor with breast cancer. The CDR3 runs from the conserved cysteine through the conserved F or W. A D gene is named only where the DNA matches it firmly. Clone size appears in some rows only: once, few, many, or a class for an expanded clone.

cdr3_aa cdr3_nt d_call j_call clone_size v_call
CSSPSPSKTQETQYF TGCAGTTCCCCATCCCCTAGCAAAACGCAAGAGACCCAGTACTTC . TRBJ2-5 few TRBV20-1
CASSQPQTRGETQYF TGCGCCAGCAGCCAACCACAGACAAGGGGGGAGACCCAGTACTTC . TRBJ2-5 . TRBV4-1
CASSLDTEGETQYF TGCGCCAGCAGCTTGGATACAGAAGGGGAGACCCAGTACTTC . TRBJ2-5 few TRBV5-1
CSARYGNHYNEQFF TGCAGTGCTAGGTACGGGAATCACTACAATGAGCAGTTCTTC . TRBJ2-1 . TRBV20-1
CASSLRGGAGQNSYEQYF TGTGCCAGCTCACTGCGCGGGGGGGCAGGACAGAACTCCTACGAGCAGTACTTC TRBD2 TRBJ2-7 . TRBV18
CATSRDRGGQAEAFF TGTGCCACCAGCAGAGATAGGGGGGGCCAGGCTGAAGCTTTCTTT . TRBJ1-1 . TRBV15
CASSLRDRVPGANVLTF TGTGCCAGCAGCTTAAGGGACAGGGTCCCTGGGGCCAACGTCCTGACTTTC TRBD1 TRBJ2-6 . TRBV7-2
CASSQDAGAPTDTQYF TGCGCCAGCAGCCAAGATGCCGGAGCGCCCACAGATACGCAGTATTTT . TRBJ2-3 many TRBV4-3
CSVGQGRDEQYF TGCAGCGTTGGACAGGGGAGGGACGAGCAGTACTTC . TRBJ2-7 many TRBV29-1
CASSPEQGARTDTQYF TGCGCCAGCAGCCCCGAACAGGGGGCTCGCACAGATACGCAGTATTTT TRBD1 TRBJ2-3 . TRBV5-1
CAISEGEMDRANTEAFF TGTGCCATCAGTGAGGGGGAGATGGACAGGGCGAACACTGAAGCTTTCTTT TRBD1 TRBJ1-1 . TRBV10-3
CASSELAGGKANEQYF TGTGCCAGCAGCGAACTAGCAGGCGGGAAGGCCAACGAGCAGTACTTC . TRBJ2-7 . TRBV5-6
CASSRTGRETQYF TGCGCCAGCAGCCGGACAGGCAGAGAGACCCAGTACTTC TRBD1 TRBJ2-5 few TRBV5-1
CASSLAGTGSYYEQYF TGTGCCAGCAGCTTGGCGGGTACAGGGTCGTACTACGAGCAGTACTTC . TRBJ2-7 many TRBV5-5
CASSLSGSDNNEQFF TGCGCCAGCAGTCTAAGCGGGAGTGACAACAATGAGCAGTTCTTC TRBD2 TRBJ2-1 many TRBV5-1
CASSLSRNLGEQFF TGTGCCAGCAGCTTATCAAGGAACCTAGGTGAGCAGTTCTTC . TRBJ2-1 . TRBV7-9
CSARALRDRLETQYF TGCAGTGCTAGAGCGCTCCGGGACAGACTAGAGACCCAGTACTTC TRBD1 TRBJ2-5 few TRBV20-1
CSAYRGSPYNEQFF TGCAGCGCATACAGGGGGTCCCCCTACAATGAGCAGTTCTTC TRBD1 TRBJ2-1 few TRBV29-1
CASSDSQSGANVLTF TGTGCCAGCAGTGACAGTCAATCTGGGGCCAACGTCCTGACTTTC . TRBJ2-6 . TRBV6-4
CSAMTGRNSPLHF TGCAGCGCAATGACAGGGAGGAATTCACCCCTCCACTTT TRBD1 TRBJ1-6 . TRBV29-1
CASSLGTATDKQYF TGTGCCAGCAGTTTGGGGACAGCTACGGACAAGCAGTACTTC TRBD1 TRBJ2-7 . TRBV6-5
CSARGRGPLEQYF TGCAGTGCTAGGGGCAGGGGCCCCCTCGAGCAGTACTTC . TRBJ2-7 . TRBV20-1
CSARPGLAGESSYNEQFF TGCAGTGCTAGACCAGGACTAGCGGGTGAGAGCTCCTACAATGAGCAGTTCTTC TRBD2 TRBJ2-1 many TRBV20-1
CASSFQSYEQYF TGTGCCAGCAGTTTCCAGTCATACGAGCAGTACTTC . TRBJ2-7 many TRBV6-2/TRBV6-3
CASSLEPYNEQFF TGCGCCAGCAGCTTGGAACCATACAATGAGCAGTTCTTC . TRBJ2-1 medium-sized TRBV5-1
CASILRTSGRAAREQYF TGTGCCAGCATCCTTAGGACTAGCGGGAGGGCGGCGCGCGAGCAGTACTTC TRBD2 TRBJ2-7 . TRBV7-2
CASSPGGRIHDEQYF TGCGCCAGCAGCCCCGGCGGCAGAATCCACGACGAGCAGTACTTC . TRBJ2-7 many TRBV4-3
CSAWTYRADTQYF TGCAGTGCTTGGACCTATCGCGCAGATACGCAGTATTTT . TRBJ2-3 . TRBV20-1
CASSLQGENIQYF TGTGCCAGCAGCTTACAGGGTGAAAACATTCAGTACTTC . TRBJ2-4 . TRBV7-3
CASSLTDSYGYTF TGTGCCAGCAGTCTAACCGATTCATATGGCTACACCTTC . TRBJ1-2 few TRBV7-9
CASSSPFLAGGGTYEQYF TGTGCCAGCAGTTCCCCCTTTCTAGCGGGAGGTGGTACCTACGAGCAGTACTTC TRBD2 TRBJ2-7 few TRBV28
CAITSPGLAPYEQYF TGTGCCATCACTTCACCGGGACTAGCGCCCTACGAGCAGTACTTC TRBD2 TRBJ2-7 few TRBV10-3
CSVNDRGRSRAFF TGCAGTGTTAATGACAGGGGACGGTCCCGAGCTTTCTTT TRBD1 TRBJ1-1 . TRBV20-1
CASSLGLTGAYGYTF TGTGCCAGCAGCTTAGGTCTTACGGGGGCGTATGGCTACACCTTC . TRBJ1-2 . TRBV7-9
CASTPRLGYGYTF TGTGCCAGCACCCCCCGGTTGGGTTATGGCTACACCTTC . TRBJ1-2 few TRBV6-1
CASSQDRGSGANVLTF TGTGCCAGCAGCCAAGATAGGGGGTCTGGGGCCAACGTCCTGACTTTC . TRBJ2-6 . TRBV3-1
CASTPPQLYSSYNEQFF TGTGCCAGCACCCCCCCCCAGCTGTATAGCTCCTACAATGAGCAGTTCTTC . TRBJ2-1 . TRBV5-5
CASSPPEGRSPLHF TGTGCCAGCAGCCCGCCGGAGGGACGTTCACCCCTCCACTTT . TRBJ1-6 . TRBV28
CASSRGIAEEAFF TGTGCCAGCAGCCGAGGTATCGCGGAGGAAGCTTTCTTT . TRBJ1-1 . TRBV7-3
CASSYLNTEAFF TGTGCCAGCAGTTACTTGAACACTGAAGCTTTCTTT . TRBJ1-1 few TRBV6-6
CAGRDQVNYGYTF TGTGCCGGCCGGGATCAGGTCAACTATGGCTACACCTTC . TRBJ1-2 . TRBV30
CASNPQALLNSPLHF TGTGCCAGCAACCCCCAGGCGCTTTTAAATTCACCCCTCCACTTT . TRBJ1-6 few TRBV2
CASSQYAGGYEQFF TGCGCCAGCAGCCAATACGCAGGGGGCTATGAGCAGTTCTTC TRBD1 TRBJ2-1 . TRBV4-3
CASSFTSKETQYF TGTGCCAGCAGCTTCACTAGCAAAGAGACCCAGTACTTC . TRBJ2-5 medium-sized TRBV7-2
CASSPDRDIRYF TGCGCCAGCAGTCCTGACAGGGACATTAGGTATTTT TRBD1 TRBJ2-3 . TRBV5-1
CASSSRPGDGYTF TGCGCCAGCAGCAGCCGACCAGGGGATGGCTACACCTTC . TRBJ1-2 many TRBV5-1
CASSSVGLHYNEQYF TGTGCCAGCAGTTCGGTAGGACTCCATTATAACGAGCAGTACTTC . TRBJ2-7 few TRBV28
CASSPGQGREHF TGTGCCAGCAGCCCCGGACAGGGGAGGGAGCATTTT TRBD1 TRBJ1-5 few TRBV5-5
CASTHPGTSGRNTQYF TGTGCCAGCACCCACCCCGGGACTAGCGGGAGGAATACGCAGTATTTT TRBD2 TRBJ2-3 once TRBV6-2/TRBV6-3
CASSLAPRGGYTF TGTGCCAGCAGCTTAGCCCCAAGGGGTGGCTACACCTTC . TRBJ1-2 few TRBV7-2
CASSLNRPSYEQYF TGTGCCAGCAGCTTAAACAGGCCATCCTACGAGCAGTACTTC . TRBJ2-7 few TRBV7-9
CASRHGQGWEQYF TGTGCCAGCCGCCACGGACAGGGGTGGGAGCAGTACTTC TRBD1 TRBJ2-7 few TRBV6-5
CASSLDAGGFYEQYF TGCGCCAGCAGCTTGGACGCGGGGGGCTTCTACGAGCAGTACTTC TRBD2 TRBJ2-7 . TRBV5-1
CASSLFGTVSSSYNEQFF TGTGCCAGCAGCCTATTTGGGACAGTGAGTAGCTCCTACAATGAGCAGTTCTTC TRBD1 TRBJ2-1 few TRBV3-1
CAGTIRDARESNQPQHF TGTGCCGGCACTATCCGGGACGCCAGGGAGAGCAATCAGCCCCAGCATTTT . TRBJ1-5 few TRBV6-2/TRBV6-3